Following are 18 T cell receptor beta chains from one sample sequenced in a study of PD-1 blockade in mismatch repair-deficient tumors. Profiling relied on immunoSEQ multiplex PCR, and the TCRdb table lists in-frame clones only, not all of them. The sample gives fewer than 60,000 clones, around three quarters of which show up once; more than 3% is in the top ten. This sample comprised PBMCs, obtained before pembrolizumab treatment. These receptors originate from an adult with mismatch repair-deficient cancer.

This clone was seen once. The rearrangement joins TRBV29-1 to TRBJ2-1; 11 positions match TRBD2. The CDR3 consists of 14 residues. Germline V gives CDR1 SQVTM, CDR2 ANQGSEA. V dropped 3 bases and J dropped 5; count of bases not matched to a gene: 3. As DNA, the CDR3 is TGCAGCGTTGAGGGACTAGCGGCCCACAATGAGCAGTTCTTC. This codes for CSVEGLAAHNEQFF.

The V gene is TRBV9, the J gene TRBJ2-2; a weak D match, TRBD2 (5 bases). V lost 4 bases, J lost 7 bases, and 8 bases lay in between. Germline V gives CDR1 SGDLS, CDR2 YYNGEE. The CDR3 totals 12 residues. CDR3 DNA sequence: TGTGCCAGCAGCCCGGCGGGCGGGGAGCTGTTTTTT. Its translation is CASSPAGGELFF.

The chain combines TRBV7-2 with TRBJ2-3, with 9 bases identical to TRBD2. The CDR3 runs 16 residues. Germline CDR1 is SGHTA and CDR2 is FQGNSA. V lost 3 bases and J lost 1; bases outside the gene matches: 5. The CDR3 coding sequence is TGTGCCAGCAGCTTTAGCGGGAGCAGGGGCACAGATACGCAGTATTTT. This translates into CASSFSGSRGTDTQYF.

V usage is TRBV7-2 and J usage is TRBJ2-3; the D gene is possibly TRBD1 (6 bases). Trimming left V 4 bases short and J 1 base short, with 9 bases between. Germline values: CDR1 SGHTA, CDR2 FQGNSA. The CDR3 is made up of 14 amino acids. CDR3 coding DNA: TGTGCCAGCAGCTCCCGACAGGGCACAGATACGCAGTATTTT. Its translation is CASSSRQGTDTQYF.

This rearrangement joins TRBV11-1 to TRBJ1-1; maybe TRBD1 (6 bases). Germline values: CDR1 SGHAT, CDR2 FQDESV (reference sequence). Trimming removed 5 bases at V and 4 bases at J, with 11 bases between. This CDR3 has 13 amino acids. The CDR3 loop reads CASSRDRLTEAFF. Here the CDR3 DNA reads TGTGCCAGCAGCCGCGACAGGCTCACTGAAGCTTTCTTT.

The chain couples TRBV5-5 to TRBJ2-5; D is perhaps TRBD1 (7 bases). The CDR3 totals 14 residues. Germline values: CDR1 SGHKS, CDR2 YYEKEE (reference sequence). The V gene lost 0 bases and the J gene lost 4 bases, with 10 bases spanning the gap. The CDR3, as DNA: TGTGCCAGCAGCTTGGACCAGGGGGGAGAGACCCAGTACTTC. Its protein product is CASSLDQGGETQYF.

The J gene is TRBJ1-1, the V gene TRBV25-1; the match to TRBD1 covers 11 bases. Germline V CDR1 and CDR2: MGHDK, SYGVNS. This CDR3 has 16 amino acids. The ends lost 1 base at V and 7 bases at J; junction bases unmatched: 8. DNA of the CDR3: TGTGCCAGCAGTGAATTCGGACAGGGGGCGAACTTTGAAGCTTTCTTT. As protein: CASSEFGQGANFEAFF.

The chain combines TRBV7-3 with TRBJ2-7, with 7 bases fitting TRBD2. This CDR3 spans 15 amino acids. Germline values: CDR1 SGHTA, CDR2 FQGTGA. After removal of 1 base from V and 6 bases from J, the junction contained 9 bases not matched to a gene. CDR3 region: CASSLKVGGGFEQYF. DNA of the CDR3: TGTGCCAGCAGCTTAAAAGTGGGGGGAGGGTTCGAGCAGTACTTC.

The CDR3 loop is CSVLGESTGEQYF. CDR3 nucleotide sequence: TGCAGCGTCCTAGGAGAGTCCACCGGCGAGCAGTACTTC. This chain uses TRBV29-1 with TRBJ2-7; no firm D call. This CDR3 spans 13 amino acids. The V and J ends lost 6 bases and 6 bases respectively, with 18 bases between them. Germline V gene data show CDR1 as SQVTM and CDR2 as ANQGSEA.

CDR3 residues: CASRGLMNTEAFF. In DNA form, the CDR3 reads TGTGCCAGCAGGGGACTCATGAACACTGAAGCTTTCTTT. The chain recombines TRBV6-6 with TRBJ1-1, with D perhaps matching TRBD1 (5 bases). V was shortened by 6 bases and J by 0 bases, with 8 bases between the two germline ends. There are 13 residues in the CDR3. Germline values: CDR1 MNHNY, CDR2 SVGAGI (reference sequence).

The chain employs TRBV11-3 and TRBJ2-7; the D gene is possibly TRBD1 (5 bases). The CDR3 is made up of 15 amino acids. V lost 7 bases, J lost 3 bases, and 19 bases lay in between. The germline CDR1 and CDR2 sequences are SGHNT and YENEEA. CDR3 sequence reads: CASNRNRYCDYEQYF. DNA for the CDR3: TGTGCCAGCAACCGGAACAGGTACTGTGACTACGAGCAGTACTTC.

This clone was seen a few times. V and J are TRBV28 and TRBJ2-1, with 8 nucleotides matching TRBD2. This CDR3 is built from 13 residues. CDR1 and CDR2 from the germline V gene are MDHEN and SYDVKM. V lost 6 bases, J lost 12 bases, and 10 bases stayed unmatched. This CDR3 reads CASRAGLADGQFF. The CDR3 nucleotides are TGTGCCAGCAGGGCCGGACTAGCTGACGGGCAGTTCTTC.

V is TRBV29-1 and J is TRBJ2-1; D gene ambiguous. CDR1 and CDR2 (germline): SQVTM, ANQGSEA. The CDR3 totals 14 residues. V was cut by 5 bases and J by 1 base, with 12 bases left in between. The CDR3 sequence is CSVQRPPSYNEQFF. Here the CDR3 DNA reads TGCAGCGTTCAGAGGCCGCCTTCCTACAATGAGCAGTTCTTC.

The chain carries TRBV7-9 and TRBJ2-5; 7 nucleotides match TRBD2. The junction had 21 bases not matched to a gene; V was cut back by 4 bases and J by 7 bases. The CDR3 extends over 18 amino acids. From germline, CDR1 is SEHNR and CDR2 FQNEAQ (reference sequence). The CDR3, as DNA: TGTGCCAGCAGCTCGTCGGGATTCCTAGCGGTCCCTACGGGGACCCAGTACTTC. Translating gives CASSSSGFLAVPTGTQYF.

In DNA, the CDR3 is TGCAGCGTTGTTCCACAGGGGGGCCAAGAGACCCAGTACTTC. Its translation is CSVVPQGGQETQYF. J is TRBJ2-5 and V is TRBV29-1, with TRBD1 identical over 8 bases. The germline CDR1 and CDR2 sequences are SQVTM and ANQGSEA. V was pared by 4 bases and J by 1 base, with 5 bases of the junction left unmatched. The CDR3 has 14 residues.

The V and J genes are TRBV29-1 and TRBJ1-5; 9 positions match TRBD1. Germline values: CDR1 SQVTM, CDR2 ANQGSEA. CDR3 size: 15 residues. V shed 7 bases, J shed 1 base, and the junction held 8 bases outside the gene matches. The CDR3 spells CSATGGPGSNQPQHF. The CDR3 bases are TGCAGCGCCACAGGGGGCCCTGGGAGCAATCAGCCCCAGCATTTT.

The genes are TRBV29-1 and TRBJ2-3; 10 nucleotides align to TRBD1. The CDR3 loop spans 14 amino acids. The germline CDR1 and CDR2 sequences are SQVTM and ANQGSEA. J was trimmed by 6 bases and V by 6 bases; bases with no gene match: 9. The CDR3 region has the DNA TGCAGCGTCCTCGGGACAGGGGCATCGGATACGCAGTATTTT. It is translated as CSVLGTGASDTQYF.

This chain connects TRBV27 to TRBJ2-1; TRBD1 matches at 8 bases. The CDR3 runs to 14 residues. The junction had 7 bases not matched to a gene; V was cut back by 3 bases and J by 9 bases. Germline CDR1 MNHEY, CDR2 SMNVEV (reference sequence). This CDR3 reads CASSLGQGAGEQFF. CDR3 DNA sequence: TGTGCCAGCAGTTTGGGGCAGGGGGCAGGTGAGCAGTTCTTC.